The 25 T cell receptor beta chains below all came from one sample that was sequenced in a study of PD-1 blockade in classical Hodgkin lymphoma. Generated by immunoSEQ multiplex PCR, the TCRdb table keeps only in-frame clones and is missing some. The sample consists of some 100,000 clones, roughly 92% of them appearing once. Following autologous stem cell transplantation, relapse occurred in every patient, and exposure to brentuximab vedotin varied. The specimen was peripheral blood mononuclear cells (PBMCs), collected at baseline. These receptors were collected from a human donor with classical Hodgkin lymphoma.

V gene TRBV7-3 combines with J gene TRBJ2-3, with 8 bases lining up with TRBD2. V was clipped by 1 base and J by 0 bases; unmatched bases: 6. The CDR3 consists of 17 residues. Per germline, CDR1 SGHTA and CDR2 FQGTGA. CDR3 nucleotide sequence: TGTGCCAGCAGCTTAATGGCTAGCGGGTACAGCACAGATACGCAGTATTTT. This encodes CASSLMASGYSTDTQYF.

CDR3 amino acids: CASSSRDSRIHEQFF. CDR3 nucleotides: TGTGCCAGCAGCAGTCGGGACTCCAGAATCCATGAGCAGTTCTTC. The rearrangement uses TRBV21-1 and TRBJ2-1; TRBD2 is the table's D call, not checked against the DNA. TRBV21-1 is a listed pseudogene. This CDR3 is 15 amino acids long.

This sequence joins TRBV28 and TRBJ1-1; D uncertain. V lost 5 bases to trimming and J lost 4 bases, with 11 bases between them. Germline values: CDR1 MDHEN, CDR2 SYDVKM. The CDR3 runs to 13 residues. The CDR3 DNA sequence: TGTGCCAGCAGTCCCGACTTCATCACTGAAGCTTTCTTT. Protein: CASSPDFITEAFF.

The V and J genes are TRBV18 and TRBJ1-5; 9 bases match TRBD1. This CDR3 comprises 16 residues. Germline CDR1 and CDR2: KGHSH and LQKENI. Trimming cost V 1 base and J 4 bases; bases outside gene matches: 5. CDR3 bases: TGTGCCAGCTCACCACTAACAGGGGGCGAAAATCAGCCCCAGCATTTT. This sequence encodes CASSPLTGGENQPQHF.

The CDR3 DNA sequence: TGTGCCAGCAGGTACGGACAGGGGGACTCCTACGAGCAGTACTTC. Encoded protein: CASRYGQGDSYEQYF. The chain joins TRBV6-1 to TRBJ2-7; 10 bases align to TRBD1. Germline loops: CDR1 MNHNS, CDR2 SASEGT. The CDR3 is made up of 15 amino acids. Trimming took 6 bases from V and 0 from J; bases not matched to a gene: 5.

The J gene is TRBJ2-1, the V gene TRBV7-9, with TRBD2 identical over 7 bases. Germline-derived CDR1 and CDR2 are SEHNR and FQNEAQ (reference sequence). The CDR3 totals 13 residues. Trimming removed 0 bases from V and 7 bases from J; junction bases left unmatched: 0. CDR3 DNA sequence: TGTGCCAGCAGCTTAGCCGGGAGGAATGAGCAGTTCTTC. Amino acids: CASSLAGRNEQFF.

This chain uses TRBV27 with TRBJ2-7; 9 positions agree with TRBD1. Germline CDR1 MNHEY, CDR2 SMNVEV (reference sequence). CDR3 length equals 15 residues. After removal of 4 bases from V and 0 bases from J, the junction contained 4 bases not matched to a gene. CDR3 residues: CASSSDRGFSYEQYF. Here the CDR3 DNA reads TGTGCCAGCAGTTCGGACAGGGGCTTCTCCTACGAGCAGTACTTC.

This chain uses TRBV29-1 with TRBJ2-1; no firm D call. CDR3 length equals 12 residues. Germline V gives CDR1 SQVTM, CDR2 ANQGSEA. Trimming took off 1 base at V and 8 bases at J, with 9 bases between the two ends. The chain's CDR3 is CSVEARWDEQFF. The CDR3 DNA is TGCAGCGTTGAAGCAAGGTGGGATGAGCAGTTCTTC.

This clone was detected a few times. The chain links TRBV29-1 to TRBJ1-2, with TRBD1 as a possible D gene (6 bases). Germline V gene sequence: CDR1 SQVTM, CDR2 ANQGSEA. V gave up 6 bases and J gave up 7 bases, with 15 bases separating them. The CDR3 consists of 12 residues. CDR3 nucleotides: TGCAGCGTGTCCCTGACAGGCCCTGGCTACACCTTC. Translating it yields CSVSLTGPGYTF.

The rearrangement uses TRBV4-2 and TRBJ2-7; 7 bases map to TRBD2. The CDR3 covers 15 residues. Losses at the gene ends were 3 bases for V and 3 bases for J; bases not matched to a gene: 8. Per the germline V gene, CDR1 is LGHNA and CDR2 is YNFKEQ. CDR3 sequence: CASSQSGMVFYEQYF. The CDR3 nucleotides read TGTGCCAGCAGCCAGAGCGGGATGGTCTTCTACGAGCAGTACTTC.

The chain recombines TRBV5-1 with TRBJ2-5; the D gene could be TRBD1 or TRBD2 (5 bases each). The CDR3 is made up of 15 amino acids. The germline V gene has CDR1 SGHRS and CDR2 YFSETQ. The V end was cut by 8 bases, the J end by 5 bases, with 22 bases between. The CDR3 DNA reads TGCGCCAGTGCACAGGAGCCCTATATAGCGGAGACCCAGTACTTC. As protein: CASAQEPYIAETQYF.

The gene calls are TRBV7-9 and TRBJ2-7; tentatively, D is TRBD2 (6 bases). CDR1 and CDR2 from the germline V gene are SEHNR and FQNEAQ (reference sequence). V lost 1 base to trimming and J lost 2 bases, with 12 bases between them. The CDR3 is 15 residues long. CDR3 nucleotide sequence: TGTGCCAGCAGCTTAGGTGGCGGGATGCCCTACGAGCAGTACTTC. Translation: CASSLGGGMPYEQYF.

In this sample, this clone turned up once. V gene TRBV30 combines with J gene TRBJ2-7, with D unclear. There are 14 residues in the CDR3. The ends were cut back, 5 bases at V and 2 bases at J, with 16 bases in the middle. Looked up from germline, CDR1 is GTSNPN and CDR2 is SVGIG (reference sequence). The CDR3, as DNA: TGTGCCTGGGCTCCCAACATAATTACCTACGAGCAGTACTTC. Amino acid sequence: CAWAPNIITYEQYF.

The chain recombines TRBV5-4 with TRBJ2-3; no firm D call. Looked up from germline, CDR1 is SGHNT and CDR2 is YYREEE (reference sequence). V was clipped by 0 bases and J by 2 bases, with 10 bases between them. The CDR3 extends over 15 amino acids. The CDR3 is CASSLEDPNTDTQYF. CDR3 coding DNA: TGTGCCAGCAGCTTGGAAGATCCTAACACAGATACGCAGTATTTT.

J is TRBJ2-3 and V is TRBV27; 7 bases are a match to TRBD2. This CDR3 contains 16 residues. The ends lost 2 bases at V and 0 bases at J; junction bases unmatched: 5. Germline CDR1 is MNHEY and CDR2 is SMNVEV (reference sequence). Here the CDR3 DNA reads TGTGCCAGCAGTTTACCTAGCGGAGCTAGCACAGATACGCAGTATTTT. This encodes CASSLPSGASTDTQYF.

J is TRBJ1-4 and V is TRBV7-8; D is unclear. CDR3 length equals 16 residues. CDR1 and CDR2 from the germline V gene are SGHVS and FQNEAQ. V lost 4 bases to trimming and J lost 8 bases, with 20 bases between them. The CDR3 region is CASSYNESPFSEKLFF. The CDR3 DNA reads as TGTGCCAGCAGCTACAACGAGAGCCCTTTCAGCGAAAAACTGTTTTTT.

The chain is built from TRBV7-9 and TRBJ2-7, with TRBD1 identical over 7 bases. The CDR3 runs to 15 residues. Germline V gene sequence: CDR1 SEHNR, CDR2 FQNEAQ (reference sequence). The V segment lost 4 bases and the J segment 1 base; nucleotides outside the gene matches: 7. The CDR3 is CASSSVRDRSYEQYF. The CDR3 DNA reads as TGTGCCAGCAGCTCAGTCCGGGACAGATCCTACGAGCAGTACTTC.

This sequence joins TRBV7-2 and TRBJ2-1; the D gene is possibly TRBD2 (5 bases). Trimming removed 8 bases from V and 3 bases from J, with 8 bases in between. Per germline, CDR1 SGHTA and CDR2 FQGNSA. The CDR3 spans 12 residues. CDR3: CASAGDYNEQFF. Here the CDR3 DNA reads TGTGCCAGCGCGGGCGACTACAATGAGCAGTTCTTC.

The V gene is TRBV27, the J gene TRBJ1-2; TRBD1 agrees at 9 bases. J lost 9 bases, V lost 6 bases, and 11 bases had no gene match. Germline V gene data show CDR1 as MNHEY and CDR2 as SMNVEV (reference sequence). This CDR3 has 14 residues. The CDR3 is CASSLTGGAWRYTF. Here the CDR3 DNA reads TGTGCCAGCAGCCTCACAGGGGGCGCGTGGCGCTACACCTTC.

The chain links TRBV9 to TRBJ1-2; unclear D gene. The CDR3 contains 14 residues. V lost 3 bases, J lost 2 bases, and 11 bases lay in between. Germline CDR1 and CDR2: SGDLS and YYNGEE. This CDR3 reads CASSGRGRNYGYTF. For the CDR3, the DNA is TGTGCCAGCAGCGGACGGGGAAGGAACTATGGCTACACCTTC.

The chain uses TRBV19 and TRBJ2-5; D is possibly TRBD1 (5 bases). This CDR3 is 15 amino acids long. Trimming took 5 bases from V and 4 from J, leaving 17 bases between them. The germline gives CDR1 LNHDA, CDR2 SQIVND (reference sequence). CDR3 sequence: CASSQNPTDGETQYF. The CDR3 DNA reads as TGTGCCAGTAGTCAGAATCCGACAGATGGAGAGACCCAGTACTTC.

This clone was counted only a few times. V gene TRBV29-1 combines with J gene TRBJ1-1, with unresolved D. Trimming stripped 5 bases from V and 0 bases from J, with 7 bases between. Germline lookup yields CDR1 SQVTM and CDR2 ANQGSEA. The CDR3 is 12 amino acids. The DNA of the CDR3 is TGCAGCGTTTCGGGAGTGAACACTGAAGCTTTCTTT. It yields the protein CSVSGVNTEAFF.

The chain recombines TRBV11-2 with TRBJ2-1; 8 bases align to TRBD2. CDR3 length: 15 amino acids. The germline gives CDR1 SGHAT, CDR2 FQNNGV. V shed 4 bases and J 8 bases; nucleotides not matched to a gene: 10. The CDR3 bases are TGTGCCAGCAGCTCGATCGGGAGGGCCTCACATGAGCAGTTCTTC. Translated: CASSSIGRASHEQFF.

The chain carries TRBV7-2 and TRBJ1-2; D might be TRBD1 (5 bases). CDR1 SGHTA and CDR2 FQGNSA come from the germline V gene. V shed 1 base and J shed 4 bases, with 16 bases lying between them. This CDR3 spans 16 amino acids. The CDR3 reads CASSLGGLRDRYGYTF. DNA for the CDR3: TGTGCCAGCAGCTTAGGGGGTTTAAGGGACCGCTATGGCTACACCTTC.

The V and J genes are TRBV5-1 and TRBJ1-1; 10 bases are a match to TRBD1. Germline-derived CDR1 and CDR2 are SGHRS and YFSETQ. CDR3 length: 15 residues. Trimming removed 2 bases from V and 5 bases from J; junction bases left unmatched: 6. The CDR3 DNA follows: TGCGCCAGCAGCTTCAGACCGGGACAGGGGACTGAAGCTTTCTTT. This encodes CASSFRPGQGTEAFF.